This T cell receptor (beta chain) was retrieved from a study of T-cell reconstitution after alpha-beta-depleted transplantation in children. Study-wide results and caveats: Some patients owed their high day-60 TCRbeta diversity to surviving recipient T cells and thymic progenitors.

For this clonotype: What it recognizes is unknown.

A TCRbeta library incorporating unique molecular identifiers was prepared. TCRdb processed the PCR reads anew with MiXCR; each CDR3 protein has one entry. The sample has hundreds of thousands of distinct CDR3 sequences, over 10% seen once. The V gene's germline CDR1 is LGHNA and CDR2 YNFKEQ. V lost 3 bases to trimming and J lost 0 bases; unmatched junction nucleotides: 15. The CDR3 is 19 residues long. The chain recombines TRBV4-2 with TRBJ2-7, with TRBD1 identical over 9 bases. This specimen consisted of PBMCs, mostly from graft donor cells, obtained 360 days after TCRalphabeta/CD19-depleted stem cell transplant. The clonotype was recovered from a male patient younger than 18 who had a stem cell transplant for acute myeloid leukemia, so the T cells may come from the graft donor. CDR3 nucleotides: TGTGCCAGCAGCCATGGTCCGGGACAGGGAGTAAGGGTCTCCTACGAGCAGTACTTC. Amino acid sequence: CASSHGPGQGVRVSYEQYF.